The 2 T cell receptor beta chains in this list originate from one sample, sequenced in a study of blood T cell repertoires in COVID-19. Measured with immunoSEQ multiplex PCR; TCRdb has only the in-frame clones, and not every one. Counted here are hundreds of thousands of clones, approximately 80% occurring once; the ten biggest clones make up about 4.3%. Sequencing was carried out using PBMCs or T cells enriched from blood (not recorded which). Receptor source: a young man with acute COVID-19.

The rearrangement uses TRBV19 and TRBJ2-2, with 9 bases fitting TRBD2. CDR1 is LNHDA and CDR2 is SQIVND in the germline V gene (reference sequence). There are 16 residues in the CDR3. J was trimmed by 8 bases and V by 10 bases; bases with no gene match: 17. The DNA of the CDR3 is TGTGCCACCAGTGGTTCGGCTAGCGGGGTTGGTGGGGAGCTGTTTTTT. It yields the protein CATSGSASGVGGELFF.

The rearrangement joins TRBV4-2 to TRBJ1-1, with D unresolved. The CDR3 is 14 residues long. Trimming removed 2 bases from V and 2 bases from J, with 9 bases in between. Germline CDR1 reads LGHNA; CDR2 reads YNFKEQ. The CDR3 spells CASSQIGENTEAFF. CDR3 nucleotide sequence: TGTGCCAGCAGCCAAATCGGGGAAAACACTGAAGCTTTCTTT.